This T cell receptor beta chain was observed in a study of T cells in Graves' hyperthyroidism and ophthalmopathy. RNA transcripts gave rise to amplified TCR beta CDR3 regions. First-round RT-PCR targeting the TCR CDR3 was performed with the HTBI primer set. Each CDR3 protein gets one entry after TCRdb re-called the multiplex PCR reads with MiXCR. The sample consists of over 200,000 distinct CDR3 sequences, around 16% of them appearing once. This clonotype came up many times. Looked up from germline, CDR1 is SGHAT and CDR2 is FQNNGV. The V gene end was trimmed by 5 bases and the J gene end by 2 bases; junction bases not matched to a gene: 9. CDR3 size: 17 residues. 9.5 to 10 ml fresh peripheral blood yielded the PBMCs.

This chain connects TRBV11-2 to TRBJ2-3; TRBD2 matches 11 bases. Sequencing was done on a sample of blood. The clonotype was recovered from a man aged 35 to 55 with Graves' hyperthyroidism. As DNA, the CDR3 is TGTGCCAGCAGCCCCCGACTAGCGGGGCCTGTCACAGATACGCAGTATTTT. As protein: CASSPRLAGPVTDTQYF.